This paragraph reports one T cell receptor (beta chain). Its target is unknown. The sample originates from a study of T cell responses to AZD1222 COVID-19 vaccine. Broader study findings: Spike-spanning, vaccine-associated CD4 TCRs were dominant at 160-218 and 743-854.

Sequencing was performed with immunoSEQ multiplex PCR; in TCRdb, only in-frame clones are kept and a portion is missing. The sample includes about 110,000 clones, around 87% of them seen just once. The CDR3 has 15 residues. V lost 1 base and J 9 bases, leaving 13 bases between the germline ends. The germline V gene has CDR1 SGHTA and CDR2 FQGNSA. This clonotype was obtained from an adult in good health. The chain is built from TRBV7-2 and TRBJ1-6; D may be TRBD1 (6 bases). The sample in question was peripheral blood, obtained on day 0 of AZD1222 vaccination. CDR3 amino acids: CASSLEGGSFSPLHF. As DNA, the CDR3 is TGTGCCAGCAGCTTAGAGGGGGGGAGCTTTTCACCCCTCCACTTT.